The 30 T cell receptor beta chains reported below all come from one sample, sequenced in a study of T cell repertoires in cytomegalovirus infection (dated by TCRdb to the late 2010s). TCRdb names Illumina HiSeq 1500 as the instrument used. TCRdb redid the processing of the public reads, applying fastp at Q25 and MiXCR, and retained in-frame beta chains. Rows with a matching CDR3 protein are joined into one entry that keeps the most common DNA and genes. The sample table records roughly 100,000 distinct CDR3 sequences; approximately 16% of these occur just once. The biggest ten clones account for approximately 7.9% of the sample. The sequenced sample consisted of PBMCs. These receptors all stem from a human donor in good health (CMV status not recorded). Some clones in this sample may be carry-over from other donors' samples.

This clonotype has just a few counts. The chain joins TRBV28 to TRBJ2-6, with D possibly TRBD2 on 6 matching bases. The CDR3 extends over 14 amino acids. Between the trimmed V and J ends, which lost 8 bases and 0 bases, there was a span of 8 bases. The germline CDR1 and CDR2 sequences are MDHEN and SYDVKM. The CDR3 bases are TGTGCCAGCGGGGGGTCCTCTGGGGCCAACGTCCTGACTTTC. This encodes CASGGSSGANVLTF.

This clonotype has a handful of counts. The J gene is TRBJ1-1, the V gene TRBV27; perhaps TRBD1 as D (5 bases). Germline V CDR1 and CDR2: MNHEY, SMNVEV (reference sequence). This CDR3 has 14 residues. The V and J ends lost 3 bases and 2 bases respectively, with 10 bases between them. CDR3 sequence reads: CASSLGQPNTEAFF. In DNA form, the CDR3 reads TGTGCCAGCAGTTTGGGGCAGCCAAACACTGAAGCTTTCTTT.

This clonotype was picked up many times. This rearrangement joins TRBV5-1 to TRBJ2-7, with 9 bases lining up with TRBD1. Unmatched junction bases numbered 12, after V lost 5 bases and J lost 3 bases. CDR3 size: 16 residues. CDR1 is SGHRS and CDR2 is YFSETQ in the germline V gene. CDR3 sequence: CASSYTGTGRNYEQYF. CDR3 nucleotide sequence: TGCGCCAGCAGTTACACCGGGACAGGGAGAAACTACGAGCAGTACTTC. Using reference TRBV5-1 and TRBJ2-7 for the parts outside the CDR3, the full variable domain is KAGVTQTPRYLIKTRGQQVTLSCSPISGHRSVSWYQQTPGQGLQFLFEYFSETQRNKGNFPGRFSGRQFSNSRSEMNVSTLELGDSALYLCASSYTGTGRNYEQYFGPGTRLTVT.

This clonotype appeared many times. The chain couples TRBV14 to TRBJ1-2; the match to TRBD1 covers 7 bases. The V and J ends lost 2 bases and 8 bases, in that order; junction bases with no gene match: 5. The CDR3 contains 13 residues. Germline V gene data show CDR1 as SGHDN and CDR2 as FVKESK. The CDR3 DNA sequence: TGTGCCAGCAGCCAAAGACAGGGTCGCGGCTACACCTTC. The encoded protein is CASSQRQGRGYTF.

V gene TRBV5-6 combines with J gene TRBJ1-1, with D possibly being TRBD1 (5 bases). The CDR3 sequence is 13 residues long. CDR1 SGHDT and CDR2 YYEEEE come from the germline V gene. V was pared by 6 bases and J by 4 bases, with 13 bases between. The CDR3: CASTTAGGTEAFF. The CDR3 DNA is TGTGCCAGCACCACCGCGGGGGGCACTGAAGCTTTCTTT.

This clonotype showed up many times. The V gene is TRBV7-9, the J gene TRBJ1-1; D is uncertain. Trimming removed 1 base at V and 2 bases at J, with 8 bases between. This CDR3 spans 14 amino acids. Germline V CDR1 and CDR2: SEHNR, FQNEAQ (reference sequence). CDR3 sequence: CASSLVAGNTEAFF. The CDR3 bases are TGTGCCAGCAGCTTAGTCGCGGGAAACACTGAAGCTTTCTTT.

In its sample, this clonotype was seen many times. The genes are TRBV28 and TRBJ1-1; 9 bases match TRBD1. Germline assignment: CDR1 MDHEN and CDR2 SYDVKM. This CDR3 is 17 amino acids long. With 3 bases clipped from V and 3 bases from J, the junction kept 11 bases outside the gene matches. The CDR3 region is CASSFGTGTFWDTEAFF. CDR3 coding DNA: TGTGCCAGCAGTTTTGGGACAGGGACGTTCTGGGACACTGAAGCTTTCTTT.

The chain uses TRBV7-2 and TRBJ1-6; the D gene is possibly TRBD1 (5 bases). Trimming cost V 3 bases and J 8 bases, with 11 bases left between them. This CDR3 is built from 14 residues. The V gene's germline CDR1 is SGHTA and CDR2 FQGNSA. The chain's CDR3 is CASSLYRGYSPLHF. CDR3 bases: TGTGCCAGCAGCTTGTATAGGGGATATTCACCCCTCCACTTT.

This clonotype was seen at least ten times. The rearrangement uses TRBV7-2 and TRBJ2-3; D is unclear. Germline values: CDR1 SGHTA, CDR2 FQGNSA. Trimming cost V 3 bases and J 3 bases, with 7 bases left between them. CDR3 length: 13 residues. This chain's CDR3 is CASSFFGTDTQYF. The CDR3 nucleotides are TGTGCCAGCAGCTTCTTCGGGACAGATACGCAGTATTTT.

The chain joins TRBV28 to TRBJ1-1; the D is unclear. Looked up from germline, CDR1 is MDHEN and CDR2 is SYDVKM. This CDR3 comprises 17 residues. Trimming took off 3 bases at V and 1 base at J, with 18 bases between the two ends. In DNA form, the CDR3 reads TGTGCCAGCAGTTTTATAGTATGGATGGGCGGGAACACTGAAGCTTTCTTT. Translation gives CASSFIVWMGGNTEAFF.

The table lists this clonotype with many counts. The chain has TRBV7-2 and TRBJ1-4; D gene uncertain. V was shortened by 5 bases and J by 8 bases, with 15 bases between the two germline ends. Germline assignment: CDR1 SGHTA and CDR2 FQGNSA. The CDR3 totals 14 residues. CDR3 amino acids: CASSRGGDEEKLFF. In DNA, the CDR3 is TGTGCCAGCAGCCGGGGTGGTGACGAAGAAAAACTGTTTTTT. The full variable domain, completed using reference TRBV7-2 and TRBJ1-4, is GAGVSQSPSNKVTEKGKDVELRCDPISGHTALYWYRQSLGQGLEFLIYFQGNSAPDKSGLPSDRFSAERTGGSVSTLTIQRTQQEDSAVYLCASSRGGDEEKLFFGSGTQLSVL.

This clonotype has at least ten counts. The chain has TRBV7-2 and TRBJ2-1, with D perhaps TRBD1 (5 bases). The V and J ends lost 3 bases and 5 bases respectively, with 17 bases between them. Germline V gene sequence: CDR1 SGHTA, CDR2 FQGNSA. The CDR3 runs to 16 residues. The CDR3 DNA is TGTGCCAGCAGCTTCAGGGCGAATTACCCGAACAATGAGCAGTTCTTC. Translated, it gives CASSFRANYPNNEQFF.

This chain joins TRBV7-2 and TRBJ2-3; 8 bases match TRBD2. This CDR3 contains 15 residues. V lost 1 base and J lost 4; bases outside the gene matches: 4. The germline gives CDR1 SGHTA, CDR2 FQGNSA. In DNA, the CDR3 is TGTGCCAGCAGCTTAGAGCGGGGGACTGCAGATACGCAGTATTTT. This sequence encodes CASSLERGTADTQYF. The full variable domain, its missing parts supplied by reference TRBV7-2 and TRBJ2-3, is GAGVSQSPSNKVTEKGKDVELRCDPISGHTALYWYRQSLGQGLEFLIYFQGNSAPDKSGLPSDRFSAERTGGSVSTLTIQRTQQEDSAVYLCASSLERGTADTQYFGPGTRLTVL.

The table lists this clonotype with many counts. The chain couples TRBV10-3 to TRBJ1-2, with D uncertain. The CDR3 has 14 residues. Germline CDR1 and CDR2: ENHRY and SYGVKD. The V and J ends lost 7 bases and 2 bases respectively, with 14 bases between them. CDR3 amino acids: CAIKESSDNYGYTF. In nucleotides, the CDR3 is TGTGCCATCAAGGAGTCGAGTGACAACTATGGCTACACCTTC.

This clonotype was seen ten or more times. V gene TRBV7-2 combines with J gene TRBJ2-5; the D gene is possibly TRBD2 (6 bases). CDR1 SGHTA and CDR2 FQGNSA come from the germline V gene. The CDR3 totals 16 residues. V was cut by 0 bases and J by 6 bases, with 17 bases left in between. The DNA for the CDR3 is TGTGCCAGCAGCTTAGCGGGACTCGAAACGGCAAAGACCCAGTACTTC. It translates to CASSLAGLETAKTQYF.

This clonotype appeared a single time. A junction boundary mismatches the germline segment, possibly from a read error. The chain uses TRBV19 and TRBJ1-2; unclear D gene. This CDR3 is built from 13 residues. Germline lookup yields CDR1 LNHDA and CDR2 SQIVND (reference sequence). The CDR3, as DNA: TGTGCCAGAAGTAATGTCTCCCCCTATGGCTACACCTTC. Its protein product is CARSNVSPYGYTF.

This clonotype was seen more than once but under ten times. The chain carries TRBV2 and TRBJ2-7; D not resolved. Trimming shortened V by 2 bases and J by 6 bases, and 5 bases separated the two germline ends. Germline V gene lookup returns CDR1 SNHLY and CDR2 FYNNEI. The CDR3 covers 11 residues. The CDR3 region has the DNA TGTGCCAGCAGTGAATACGCCGAGCAGTACTTC. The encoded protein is CASSEYAEQYF.

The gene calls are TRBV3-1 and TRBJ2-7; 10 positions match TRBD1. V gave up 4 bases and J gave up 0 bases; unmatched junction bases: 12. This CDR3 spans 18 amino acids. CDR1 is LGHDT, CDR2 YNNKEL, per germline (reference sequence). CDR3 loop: CASSPRDRGWVGSYEQYF. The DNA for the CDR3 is TGTGCCAGCAGCCCCCGGGACAGGGGTTGGGTGGGCTCCTACGAGCAGTACTTC.

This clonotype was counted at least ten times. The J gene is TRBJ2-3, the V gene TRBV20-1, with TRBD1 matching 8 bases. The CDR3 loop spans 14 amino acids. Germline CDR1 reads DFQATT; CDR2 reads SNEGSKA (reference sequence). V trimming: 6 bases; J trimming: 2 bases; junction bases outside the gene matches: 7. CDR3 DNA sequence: TGCAGTGCCAACCGGGACAGGCCCACAGATACGCAGTATTTT. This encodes CSANRDRPTDTQYF.

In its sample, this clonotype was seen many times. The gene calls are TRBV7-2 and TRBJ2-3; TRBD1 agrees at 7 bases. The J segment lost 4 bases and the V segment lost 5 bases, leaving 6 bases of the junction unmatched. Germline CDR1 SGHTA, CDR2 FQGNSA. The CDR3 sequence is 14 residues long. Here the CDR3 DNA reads TGTGCCAGCAGCCCCTACAGGGGTGCAGATACGCAGTATTTT. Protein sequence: CASSPYRGADTQYF. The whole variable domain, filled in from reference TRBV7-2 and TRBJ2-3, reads GAGVSQSPSNKVTEKGKDVELRCDPISGHTALYWYRQSLGQGLEFLIYFQGNSAPDKSGLPSDRFSAERTGGSVSTLTIQRTQQEDSAVYLCASSPYRGADTQYFGPGTRLTVL.

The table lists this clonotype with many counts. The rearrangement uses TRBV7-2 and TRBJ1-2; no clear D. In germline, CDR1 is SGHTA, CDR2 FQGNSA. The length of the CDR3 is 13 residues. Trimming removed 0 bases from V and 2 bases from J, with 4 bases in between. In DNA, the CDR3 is TGTGCCAGCAGCTTAGCTGGCAACTATGGCTACACCTTC. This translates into CASSLAGNYGYTF.

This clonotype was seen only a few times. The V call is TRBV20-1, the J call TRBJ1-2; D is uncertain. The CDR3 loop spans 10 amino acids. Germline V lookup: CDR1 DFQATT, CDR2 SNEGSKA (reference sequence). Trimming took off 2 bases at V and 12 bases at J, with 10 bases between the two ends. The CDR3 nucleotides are TGCAGTGCTAGACTGGTTGTGGACACCTTC. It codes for CSARLVVDTF.

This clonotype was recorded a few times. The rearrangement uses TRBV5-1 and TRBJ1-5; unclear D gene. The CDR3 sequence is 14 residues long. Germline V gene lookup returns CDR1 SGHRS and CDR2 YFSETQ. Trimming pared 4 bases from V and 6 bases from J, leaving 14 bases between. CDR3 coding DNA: TGCGCCAGCAGCGTCGGACTGGACGGTCAGCCCCAGCATTTT. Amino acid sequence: CASSVGLDGQPQHF.

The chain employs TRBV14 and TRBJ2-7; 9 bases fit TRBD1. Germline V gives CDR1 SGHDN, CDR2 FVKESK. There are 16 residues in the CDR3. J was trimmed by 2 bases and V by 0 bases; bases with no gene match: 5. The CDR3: CASSQDNRGRTYEQYF. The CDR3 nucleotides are TGTGCCAGCAGCCAAGATAACAGGGGGCGCACCTACGAGCAGTACTTC.

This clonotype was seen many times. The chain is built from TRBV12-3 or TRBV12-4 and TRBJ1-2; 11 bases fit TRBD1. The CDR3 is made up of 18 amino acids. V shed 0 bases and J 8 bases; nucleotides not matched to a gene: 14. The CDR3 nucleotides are TGTGCCAGCAGTTTAGCCCTCGGGACAGGGGGAAATGTCGACGGCTACACCTTC. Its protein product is CASSLALGTGGNVDGYTF.

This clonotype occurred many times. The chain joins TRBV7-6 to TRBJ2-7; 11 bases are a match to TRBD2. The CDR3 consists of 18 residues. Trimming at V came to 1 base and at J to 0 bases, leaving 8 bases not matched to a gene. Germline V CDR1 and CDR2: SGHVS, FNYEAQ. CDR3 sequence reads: CASSLGVSGGAGSYEQYF. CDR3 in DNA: TGTGCCAGCAGCTTAGGTGTTAGCGGGGGGGCGGGCTCCTACGAGCAGTACTTC.

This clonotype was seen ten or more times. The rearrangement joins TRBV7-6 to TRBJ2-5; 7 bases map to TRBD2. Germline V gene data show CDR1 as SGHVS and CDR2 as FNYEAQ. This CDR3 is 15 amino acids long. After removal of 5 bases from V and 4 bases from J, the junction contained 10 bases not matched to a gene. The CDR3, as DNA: TGTGCCAGCAGCCCCCTAGCTGGGGGGGGAGAGACCCAGTACTTC. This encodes CASSPLAGGGETQYF.

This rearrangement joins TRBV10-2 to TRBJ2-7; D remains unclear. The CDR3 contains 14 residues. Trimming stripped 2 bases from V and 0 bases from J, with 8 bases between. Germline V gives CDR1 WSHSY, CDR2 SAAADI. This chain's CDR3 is CASSEVGSSYEQYF. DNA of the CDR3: TGCGCCAGCAGTGAGGTTGGCAGCTCCTACGAGCAGTACTTC.

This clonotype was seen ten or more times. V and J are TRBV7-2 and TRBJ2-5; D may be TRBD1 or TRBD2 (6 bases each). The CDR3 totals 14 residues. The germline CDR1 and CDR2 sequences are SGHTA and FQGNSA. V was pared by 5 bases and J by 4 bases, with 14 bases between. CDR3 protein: CASSPGGPRETQYF. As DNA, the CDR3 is TGTGCCAGCAGCCCTGGGGGGCCGCGAGAGACCCAGTACTTC.

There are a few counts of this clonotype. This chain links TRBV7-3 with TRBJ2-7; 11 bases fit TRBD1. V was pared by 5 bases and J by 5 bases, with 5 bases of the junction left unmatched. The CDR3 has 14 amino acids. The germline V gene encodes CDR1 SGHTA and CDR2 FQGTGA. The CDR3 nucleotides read TGTGCCAGCAGCCCCGGGACAGGGGGTAACGAGCAGTACTTC. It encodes CASSPGTGGNEQYF.